The 5 T cell receptor beta chains below were found in one sample sequenced in a study of naive and memory T cell subsets. Both TRBC1 and TRBC2 were covered by a beta constant-region primer of two equimolar oligonucleotides. Ligated cDNA was amplified by four rounds of PCR with nested alpha and beta constant-region primers and SP2. TCRdb reprocessed the UMI-ligation and nested PCR reads via MiXCR and lists one record per CDR3 protein. The table has some 31,000 distinct CDR3 sequences, approximately 17% seen once. Sequencing used effector memory CD4+ T cells from blood. Subset specified: effector memory, CD45RA- CD27-. The receptors derive from a human donor in good health.

CDR3 sequence (DNA): TGTGCCAGCAGTTACTCGGAGACCCAGTACTTC. Amino acid sequence: CASSYSETQYF. This chain connects TRBV6-6 to TRBJ2-5; D is unclear. Germline V lookup: CDR1 MNHNY, CDR2 SVGAGI (reference sequence). Trimming shortened V by 0 bases and J by 5 bases, and 1 base separated the two germline ends. The CDR3 length is 11 residues.

This clonotype turned up a few times. The chain links TRBV4-2 to TRBJ2-5, with TRBD1 matching 11 bases. Germline values: CDR1 LGHNA, CDR2 YNFKEQ. The CDR3 loop spans 16 amino acids. V was clipped by 0 bases and J by 5 bases; unmatched bases: 5. CDR3 protein: CASSQEWTGGAETQYF. CDR3 nucleotides: TGTGCCAGCAGCCAAGAGTGGACAGGGGGCGCGGAGACCCAGTACTTC.

This clonotype was seen only a few times. The V and J genes are TRBV20-1 and TRBJ2-7, with TRBD1 matching over 8 bases. CDR3 length: 18 amino acids. V dropped 0 bases and J dropped 0; count of bases not matched to a gene: 13. Germline-derived CDR1 and CDR2 are DFQATT and SNEGSKA (reference sequence). The chain's CDR3 is CSARDYRRTGFGSYEQYF. CDR3 coding DNA: TGCAGTGCTAGAGATTACAGGAGGACAGGGTTTGGCTCCTACGAGCAGTACTTC.

This chain uses TRBV6-5 with TRBJ2-3, with 9 bases that match TRBD2. The ends lost 6 bases at V and 2 bases at J; junction bases unmatched: 6. The germline CDR1 and CDR2 sequences are MNHEY and SVGAGI. The CDR3 runs to 15 residues. CDR3 nucleotide sequence: TGTGCCAGCAGGCGACTAGCGGCCTACACAGATACGCAGTATTTT. The encoded protein is CASRRLAAYTDTQYF.

This clonotype was picked up many times. The gene calls are TRBV3-1 and TRBJ1-1; D unclear. Germline V gene sequence: CDR1 LGHDT, CDR2 YNNKEL (reference sequence). V dropped 2 bases and J dropped 4 bases, with 17 bases sitting between them. There are 16 residues in the CDR3. The CDR3 loop reads CASSQYLGSIITEAFF. The CDR3 DNA reads as TGTGCCAGCAGCCAATACCTCGGATCCATAATCACTGAAGCTTTCTTT.